This passage covers 10 T cell receptor beta chains from one sample sequenced in a study of blood T cell repertoires in COVID-19. Sequencing was performed with immunoSEQ multiplex PCR; in TCRdb, only in-frame clones are kept and a portion is missing. This sample has roughly 200,000 clones, with around 76% found just once. Sequenced sample: peripheral blood. All receptors derive from a woman between 50 and 59 years old with active or convalescent COVID-19.

This clone was seen only once. J is TRBJ1-1 and V is TRBV29-1, with D hard to call. V lost 8 bases and J lost 1, with 17 bases in between. This CDR3 spans 14 amino acids. The germline gives CDR1 SQVTM, CDR2 ANQGSEA. The DNA for the CDR3 is TGCAGCTCCCGAGGGCGGGCTCCGAACACTGAAGCTTTCTTT. It yields the protein CSSRGRAPNTEAFF. The variable domain in full, with the rest retrieved from reference TRBV29-1 and TRBJ1-1, is SAVISQKPSRDICQRGTSLTIQCQVDSQVTMMFWYRQQPGQSLTLIATANQGSEATYESGFVIDKFPISRPNLTFSTLTVSNMSPEDSSIYLCSSRGRAPNTEAFFGQGTRLTVV.

This clone was detected a few times. The V gene is TRBV7-9, the J gene TRBJ1-2; D might be TRBD1 (6 bases). V lost 2 bases to trimming and J lost 0 bases, with 10 bases between them. CDR3 length: 15 residues. Per germline, CDR1 SEHNR and CDR2 FQNEAQ (reference sequence). The CDR3 DNA is TGTGCCAGCAGCTTACCCGACAGGCCTAACTATGGCTACACCTTC. The encoded protein is CASSLPDRPNYGYTF.

The rearrangement uses TRBV24-1 and TRBJ1-5, with 7 bases aligning to TRBD1. The CDR3 has 15 residues. V lost 2 bases and J lost 3; bases outside the gene matches: 3. Germline CDR1 reads KGHDR; CDR2 reads SFDVKD. The CDR3 is CATSDSTGYNQPQHF. DNA of the CDR3: TGTGCCACCAGTGATTCGACAGGGTACAATCAGCCCCAGCATTTT.

The chain carries TRBV5-1 and TRBJ1-4; TRBD1 aligns across 11 bases. This CDR3 region has 15 residues. Germline V gene data show CDR1 as SGHRS and CDR2 as YFSETQ. The V segment lost 4 bases and the J segment 6 bases; nucleotides outside the gene matches: 5. The CDR3 protein is CASSTTGQGDEKLFF. In nucleotides, the CDR3 is TGCGCCAGCAGCACCACGGGACAGGGGGATGAAAAACTGTTTTTT. The whole variable domain, filled in from reference TRBV5-1 and TRBJ1-4, reads KAGVTQTPRYLIKTRGQQVTLSCSPISGHRSVSWYQQTPGQGLQFLFEYFSETQRNKGNFPGRFSGRQFSNSRSEMNVSTLELGDSALYLCASSTTGQGDEKLFFGSGTQLSVL.

V is TRBV6-2 or TRBV6-3 and J is TRBJ1-6; possibly TRBD1 for D (5 bases). Between the trimmed V and J ends, which lost 7 bases and 9 bases, there was a span of 16 bases. Germline CDR1 MNHEY, CDR2 SVGEGT. The CDR3 covers 14 residues. The CDR3 nucleotides read TGTGCCAGCACCCCGGGGCCCCGATCTTCACCCCTCCACTTT. Its protein product is CASTPGPRSSPLHF.

This clone was detected a few times. The chain carries TRBV5-1 and TRBJ2-1; TRBD1 matches 11 bases. Germline loops: CDR1 SGHRS, CDR2 YFSETQ. Germline trimming cut 3 bases from V and 9 bases from J; bases unmatched to any gene: 5. The CDR3 covers 14 residues. CDR3 protein: CASSSDRGRTEQFF. The CDR3 DNA is TGCGCCAGCAGCTCGGACAGGGGGCGCACTGAGCAGTTCTTC.

The rearrangement uses TRBV28 and TRBJ1-4, with D possibly being TRBD1 (5 bases). The CDR3 covers 16 residues. The germline V and J ends were trimmed by 5 bases and 3 bases, with 16 bases remaining between them. Per germline, CDR1 MDHEN and CDR2 SYDVKM. In DNA form, the CDR3 reads TGTGCCAGCAGTCCACTCCGGGGGGGGTCTAATGAAAAACTGTTTTTT. The encoded protein is CASSPLRGGSNEKLFF.

The V gene is TRBV7-2, the J gene TRBJ2-5; weak D call: TRBD2 (7 bases). Germline CDR1 reads SGHTA; CDR2 reads FQGNSA. This CDR3 has 13 residues. With 2 bases removed from V and 5 bases from J, the gap between germline ends came to 9 bases. Here the CDR3 DNA reads TGTGCCAGCAGCTTAAGGGGGGGGGAGACCCAGTACTTC. Translation gives CASSLRGGETQYF. The full variable domain, rest sourced from reference TRBV7-2 and TRBJ2-5, is GAGVSQSPSNKVTEKGKDVELRCDPISGHTALYWYRQSLGQGLEFLIYFQGNSAPDKSGLPSDRFSAERTGGSVSTLTIQRTQQEDSAVYLCASSLRGGETQYFGPGTRLLVL.

The chain has TRBV7-2 and TRBJ2-5, with 10 positions matching TRBD2. This CDR3 comprises 14 residues. Looked up from germline, CDR1 is SGHTA and CDR2 is FQGNSA. The V gene end was trimmed by 5 bases and the J gene end by 4 bases; junction bases not matched to a gene: 4. The CDR3 region is CASSARTSGETQYF. Here the CDR3 DNA reads TGTGCCAGCAGCGCCCGGACTAGCGGAGAGACCCAGTACTTC.

This sequence joins TRBV20-1 and TRBJ1-6; the D is unclear. The germline CDR1 and CDR2 sequences are DFQATT and SNEGSKA (reference sequence). V was trimmed by 7 bases and J by 14 bases, leaving 15 bases between them. The CDR3 is made up of 11 amino acids. The CDR3 nucleotides are TGCAGTGTACCGACAAAGGCATCCCTCCACTTT. Translated: CSVPTKASLHF.